The clone carrying this TCR beta chain was counted a few times. Antigen unknown. V was shortened by 5 bases and J by 0 bases, with 14 bases between the two germline ends. This CDR3 is built from 16 residues. CDR1 is LNHNV and CDR2 is YYDKDF in the germline V gene (reference sequence). Via MiXCR, TCRdb re-called the 5' RACE reads, giving one row per CDR3 protein. Altogether roughly 770,000 distinct CDR3 sequences are present, about 18% being singletons, with the ten largest covering around 13%. This record comes from a study of identical twins. Overall study findings and caveats: Donors were not followed over many years; analysis was cross-sectional.

These data are also associated with another study on T cells expressing NK-cell markers.

This sequence originates from a woman in her late teens or twenties in good health. Sequenced: PBMCs. This sequence joins TRBV15 and TRBJ2-4; TRBD2 might be the D (6 bases). DNA of the CDR3: TGTGCCACCAGCGTAAGACTAGTCTCAGCCAAAAACATTCAGTACTTC. Protein: CATSVRLVSAKNIQYF.